This entry features one TCR beta chain sequence. The sample originates from a study of blood T cell repertoires in COVID-19. Study-level background: Sources were T cells, B-cell-depleted T cells, or PBMCs; the material itself was cDNA or gDNA.

Some clones are missing from TCRdb's copy, which holds only in-frame ones; the method was immunoSEQ multiplex PCR. The repertoire holds about 150,000 clones, with 70% to 85% as singletons. The CDR3 runs 11 residues. V was pared by 4 bases and J by 7 bases, with 8 bases between. CDR1 is SQVTM, CDR2 ANQGSEA, per germline. The sequenced sample consisted of peripheral blood. The V gene is TRBV29-1, the J gene TRBJ2-4, with unresolved D. The origin of this receptor is a woman aged 60-75 years with acute or convalescent COVID-19. The CDR3 DNA is TGCAGCGTTGCCCCCGAGAACATTCAGTACTTC. Amino acids: CSVAPENIQYF.